This TCR beta chain comes out of a study of circulating tumor DNA in untreated peripheral T-cell lymphoma. Between the trimmed V and J ends, which lost 0 bases and 3 bases, there was a span of 5 bases. Germline V gene data show CDR1 as ENHRY and CDR2 as SYGVKD. This CDR3 comprises 13 residues. The tumor tissue sample was taken at baseline before any treatment. Study results and limitations: In about 80% of patients, tumor-specific clonotypes were identified.

The repertoire was sequenced with immunoSEQ multiplex PCR; TCRdb's copy has only in-frame clones and lacks some. This table holds about 8,900 clones, roughly 80% found once. This clone was seen just once. Its antigen is not known. Sequencing was carried out using tumor tissue. This TCR came from a human donor with peripheral T-cell lymphoma. The rearrangement links TRBV10-3 to TRBJ1-1; no clear D. The DNA of the CDR3 is TGTGCCATCAGTGAGTCGGGGTACACTGAAGCTTTCTTT. Translating gives CAISESGYTEAFF.